This T cell receptor (beta chain) comes out of a study of blood T cells in healthy people across ages. All donors came from Russia, were Caucasian and healthy, and spanned ages about 6 to 100. Study results and caveats: The diversity estimates, figures obtained from one million T cells, were considered underestimates. Unsorted PBMCs prevented conclusive naive versus antigen-experienced comparison.

Combining a sample-barcoded 5' primer with a J-beta primer mix, a second PCR ran for roughly 7 to 12 cycles. MiXCR was run by TCRdb on the 5' RACE reads, yielding one entry per CDR3 protein. The table has almost 300,000 distinct CDR3 sequences, less than 30% seen once. In its sample, this clonotype was seen a few times. The antigen is not known. Germline CDR1 DFQATT, CDR2 SNEGSKA (reference sequence). This CDR3 is 15 amino acids long. V lost 0 bases and J lost 5, with 17 bases in between. This receptor was taken from a woman in her 70s in good health. J is TRBJ2-7 and V is TRBV20-1; D might be TRBD2 (5 bases). The source material was blood. The CDR3 protein is CSARDGAGYTNEQYF. DNA of the CDR3: TGCAGTGCTAGAGATGGCGCGGGTTACACTAACGAGCAGTACTTC.